A single sample is the source of the 16 T cell receptor beta chains below, sequenced in a study of shared clonotypes between healthy human individuals. Profiling relied on immunoSEQ multiplex PCR, and the TCRdb table lists in-frame clones only, not all of them. Seen here are more than 2 million clones, approximately 94% observed once, and the top ten hold roughly 0.13%. Sample: naive CD4+ T cells sorted from blood. Subset given: CD45RA+ positively selected. The receptor set was obtained from a man between 18 and 29 years old in good health.

The chain recombines TRBV9 with TRBJ2-1; 9 bases align to TRBD1. Germline-derived CDR1 and CDR2 are SGDLS and YYNGEE. This CDR3 spans 15 amino acids. The V segment lost 4 bases and the J segment 7 bases; nucleotides outside the gene matches: 9. DNA for the CDR3: TGTGCCAGCAGCCCCCTTAGGACAGGGGATAATGAGCAGTTCTTC. Protein sequence: CASSPLRTGDNEQFF.

The count of this clone is one. V gene TRBV7-9 combines with J gene TRBJ1-1; unclear D gene. CDR1 is SEHNR and CDR2 is FQNEAQ in the germline V gene (reference sequence). The CDR3 extends over 18 amino acids. Trimming removed 5 bases at V and 1 base at J, with 23 bases between. CDR3: CASSPGFWDRVENTEAFF. The CDR3 coding sequence is TGTGCCAGCAGCCCCGGATTCTGGGATCGGGTGGAGAACACTGAAGCTTTCTTT.

In regard to this clone: A junction boundary mismatches the germline segment, possibly from a read error. The J gene is TRBJ2-2, the V gene TRBV7-7; 8 bases are shared with TRBD2. Germline values: CDR1 SSHAT, CDR2 FNYEAQ (reference sequence). The CDR3 consists of 20 residues. The CDR3 region has the DNA TGTGCTAGCAGCTTAGCGAGGGGTGGAGAAGCGGGAGCTTACACCGGGGAGCTGTTTTTT. Translation gives CASSLARGGEAGAYTGELFF.

V and J are TRBV30 and TRBJ2-1; possibly TRBD2 for D (6 bases). This CDR3 comprises 15 residues. V was pared by 0 bases and J by 0 bases, with 9 bases between. Germline V gene data show CDR1 as GTSNPN and CDR2 as SVGIG (reference sequence). CDR3 bases: TGTGCCTGGAGTGTAGGGCGGGGCTCCTACAATGAGCAGTTCTTC. This sequence encodes CAWSVGRGSYNEQFF.

The J gene is TRBJ2-5, the V gene TRBV25-1, with 11 positions matching TRBD1. The germline V gene encodes CDR1 MGHDK and CDR2 SYGVNS. The ends lost 1 base at V and 4 bases at J; junction bases unmatched: 5. The CDR3 extends over 16 amino acids. The DNA of the CDR3 is TGTGCCAGCAGTGAATTAAAGGGACAGGGGGGAGAGACCCAGTACTTC. This codes for CASSELKGQGGETQYF.

The CDR3 sequence is CASSSTSGGGSGNEQFF. CDR3 bases: TGTGCCAGCAGCTCCACCTCCGGGGGGGGAAGCGGCAATGAGCAGTTCTTC. The V call is TRBV7-9, the J call TRBJ2-1; 8 bases line up with TRBD2. V shed 4 bases and J 6 bases; nucleotides not matched to a gene: 14. This CDR3 has 17 residues. CDR1 is SEHNR, CDR2 FQNEAQ, per germline (reference sequence).

Note on this clone: The sample holds other DNA sequences that translate to the same CDR3. The V and J genes are TRBV6-5 and TRBJ2-7; 8 positions agree with TRBD1. Germline CDR1 is MNHEY and CDR2 is SVGAGI. This CDR3 spans 13 amino acids. With 5 bases clipped from V and 3 bases from J, the junction kept 3 bases outside the gene matches. The CDR3 DNA follows: TGTGCCAGCAGTCGCGGACAGGGCTACGAGCAGTACTTC. This translates into CASSRGQGYEQYF.

The chain links TRBV6-1 to TRBJ2-7; TRBD1 matches 7 bases. This CDR3 is 12 amino acids long. Germline V gene data show CDR1 as MNHNS and CDR2 as SASEGT. With V trimmed by 6 bases and J by 4 bases, 3 bases remained unmatched. The CDR3 nucleotides read TGTGCCAGCAGAAAGGACAGGTACGAGCAGTACTTC. It yields the protein CASRKDRYEQYF.

This chain uses TRBV18 with TRBJ1-1; a weak D match, TRBD1 (5 bases). CDR1 KGHSH and CDR2 LQKENI come from the germline V gene. The CDR3 totals 13 residues. Trimming removed 2 bases at V and 3 bases at J, with 7 bases between. The CDR3 DNA follows: TGTGCCAGCTCACCAAGGGACGACACTGAAGCTTTCTTT. This translates into CASSPRDDTEAFF.

The gene calls are TRBV5-1 and TRBJ1-1; 7 bases are shared with TRBD1. The CDR3 runs 16 residues. The V gene end was trimmed by 2 bases and the J gene end by 6 bases; junction bases not matched to a gene: 13. Germline V gene data show CDR1 as SGHRS and CDR2 as YFSETQ. This CDR3 reads CASSFRSGTAKSEAFF. CDR3 bases: TGCGCCAGCAGCTTCAGATCCGGGACAGCAAAATCTGAAGCTTTCTTT.

This sequence joins TRBV15 and TRBJ2-7; 11 positions agree with TRBD1. Germline CDR1 reads LNHNV; CDR2 reads YYDKDF (reference sequence). V was clipped by 3 bases and J by 3 bases; unmatched bases: 10. The CDR3 extends over 17 amino acids. Written as DNA, the CDR3 is TGTGCCACCAGCAGGGAACCGGGACAGGGGGGAGACTACGAGCAGTACTTC. It translates to CATSREPGQGGDYEQYF.

The chain is built from TRBV18 and TRBJ1-4; 7 nucleotides match TRBD1. Germline V CDR1 and CDR2: KGHSH, LQKENI. The CDR3 is made up of 15 amino acids. Trimming removed 3 bases from V and 7 bases from J; junction bases left unmatched: 8. CDR3 bases: TGTGCCAGCTCACCGCTGGACAGGTTAGGTGAAAAACTGTTTTTT. This codes for CASSPLDRLGEKLFF.

Concerning this clone: This sample includes further DNA sequences coding for the same CDR3. This sequence joins TRBV30 and TRBJ2-6; tentatively, D is TRBD2 (5 bases). The CDR3 loop spans 14 amino acids. V was cut by 5 bases and J by 0 bases, with 8 bases left in between. CDR1 is GTSNPN and CDR2 is SVGIG in the germline V gene (reference sequence). The CDR3 nucleotides read TGTGCCTGGCGCCGGGGCTCTGGGGCCAACGTCCTGACTTTC. Residues: CAWRRGSGANVLTF.

The rearrangement joins TRBV10-2 to TRBJ1-4; 9 bases agree with TRBD1. Germline V gives CDR1 WSHSY, CDR2 SAAADI. V lost 5 bases, J lost 8 bases, and 9 bases stayed unmatched. The CDR3 spans 15 residues. The CDR3 is CASSLTGTGREKLFF. The CDR3 DNA sequence: TGCGCCAGCAGTTTAACCGGGACAGGGAGAGAAAAACTGTTTTTT.

Concerning this clone itself: The sample holds other DNA sequences that translate to the same CDR3. The chain combines TRBV30 with TRBJ1-5, with D possibly TRBD1 on 5 matching bases. With 1 base removed from V and 6 bases from J, the gap between germline ends came to 10 bases. CDR3 size: 13 residues. Germline CDR1 GTSNPN, CDR2 SVGIG (reference sequence). CDR3 DNA: TGTGCCTGGAGTGGTCAGGGTTTTCAGCCCCAGCATTTT. Translation gives CAWSGQGFQPQHF. The complete variable domain, with remaining parts taken from reference TRBV30 and TRBJ1-5, reads SQTIHQWPATLVQPVGSPLSLECTVEGTSNPNLYWYRQAAGRGLQLLFYSVGIGQISSEVPQNLSASRPQDRQFILSSKKLLLSDSGFYLCAWSGQGFQPQHFGDGTRLSIL.

The gene calls are TRBV4-3 and TRBJ2-4, with D possibly called TRBD1 or TRBD2 (5 bases each). CDR1 is LGHNA, CDR2 YSLEER, per germline. V was clipped by 4 bases and J by 0 bases, with 22 bases between them. The CDR3 consists of 19 residues. The CDR3 DNA reads as TGCGCCAGCAGCCTAAAGATCCCCGGGGCTCCCGAAGCCAAAAACATTCAGTACTTC. The encoded protein is CASSLKIPGAPEAKNIQYF.